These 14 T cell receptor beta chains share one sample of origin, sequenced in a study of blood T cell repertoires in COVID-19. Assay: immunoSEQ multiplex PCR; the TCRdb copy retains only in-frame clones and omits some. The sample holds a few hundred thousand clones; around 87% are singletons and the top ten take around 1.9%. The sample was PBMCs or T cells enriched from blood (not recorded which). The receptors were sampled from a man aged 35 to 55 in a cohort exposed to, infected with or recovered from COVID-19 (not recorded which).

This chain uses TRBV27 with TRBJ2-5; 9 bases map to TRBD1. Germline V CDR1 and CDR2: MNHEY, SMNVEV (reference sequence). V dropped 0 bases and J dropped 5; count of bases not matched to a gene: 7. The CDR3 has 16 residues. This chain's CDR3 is CASSLSPQGARETQYF. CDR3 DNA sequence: TGTGCCAGCAGTTTATCGCCACAGGGGGCTAGGGAGACCCAGTACTTC.

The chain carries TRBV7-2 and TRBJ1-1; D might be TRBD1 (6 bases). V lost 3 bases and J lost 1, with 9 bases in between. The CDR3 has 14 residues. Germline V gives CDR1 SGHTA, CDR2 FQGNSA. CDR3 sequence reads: CASSFRDKNTEAFF. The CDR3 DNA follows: TGTGCCAGCAGCTTCCGGGACAAGAACACTGAAGCTTTCTTT.

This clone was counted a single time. The CDR3 sequence: CASSRQGADYGYTF. CDR3 nucleotide sequence: TGTGCCAGTAGTAGACAGGGGGCGGACTATGGCTACACCTTC. V usage is TRBV19 and J usage is TRBJ1-2; 10 bases match TRBD1. This CDR3 region has 14 residues. Germline trimming cut 4 bases from V and 3 bases from J; bases unmatched to any gene: 2. Germline V gene data show CDR1 as LNHDA and CDR2 as SQIVND (reference sequence).

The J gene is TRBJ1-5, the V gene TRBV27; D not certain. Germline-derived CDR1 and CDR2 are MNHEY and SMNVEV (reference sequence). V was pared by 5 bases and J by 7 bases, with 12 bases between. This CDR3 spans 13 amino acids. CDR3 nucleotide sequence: TGTGCCAGCAGTAGGGAGAGAGGGCAGCCCCAGCATTTT. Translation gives CASSRERGQPQHF.

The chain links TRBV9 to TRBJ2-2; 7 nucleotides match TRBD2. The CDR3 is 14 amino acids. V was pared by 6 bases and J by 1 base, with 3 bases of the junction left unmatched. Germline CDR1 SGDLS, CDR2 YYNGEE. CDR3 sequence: CASTLAGNTGELFF. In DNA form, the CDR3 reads TGTGCCAGCACCTTAGCGGGGAACACCGGGGAGCTGTTTTTT.

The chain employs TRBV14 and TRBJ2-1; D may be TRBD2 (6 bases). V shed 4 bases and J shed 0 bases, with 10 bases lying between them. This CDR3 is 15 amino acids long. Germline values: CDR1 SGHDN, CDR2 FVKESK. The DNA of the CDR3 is TGTGCCAGCAGCCTCCTCGGGAGCTCCTACAATGAGCAGTTCTTC. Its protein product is CASSLLGSSYNEQFF.

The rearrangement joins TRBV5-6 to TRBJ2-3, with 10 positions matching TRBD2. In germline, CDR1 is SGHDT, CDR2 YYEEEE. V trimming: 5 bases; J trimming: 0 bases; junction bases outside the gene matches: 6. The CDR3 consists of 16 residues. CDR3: CASSPWTSGSTDTQYF. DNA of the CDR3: TGTGCCAGCAGTCCTTGGACTAGCGGAAGCACAGATACGCAGTATTTT.

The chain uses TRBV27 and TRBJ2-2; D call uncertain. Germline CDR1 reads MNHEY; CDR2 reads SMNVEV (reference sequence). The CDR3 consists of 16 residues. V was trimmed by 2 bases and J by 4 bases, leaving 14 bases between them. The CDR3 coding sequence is TGTGCCAGCAGTTTACGATACTGGAGTGCCACCGGGGAGCTGTTTTTT. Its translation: CASSLRYWSATGELFF.

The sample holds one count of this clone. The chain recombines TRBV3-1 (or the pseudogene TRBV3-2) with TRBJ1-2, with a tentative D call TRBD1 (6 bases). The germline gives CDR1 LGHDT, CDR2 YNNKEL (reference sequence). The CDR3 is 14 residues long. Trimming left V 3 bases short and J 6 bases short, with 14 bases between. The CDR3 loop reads CASSQMGAGDGYTF. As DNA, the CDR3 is TGTGCCAGCAGCCAGATGGGGGCTGGGGATGGCTACACCTTC.

For the CDR3, the DNA is TGTGCCAGCAGTGAGGGAAACACCGGGGAGCTGTTTTTT. Its translation is CASSEGNTGELFF. V usage is TRBV28 and J usage is TRBJ2-2, with D possibly TRBD2 on 5 matching bases. Trimming left V 5 bases short and J 2 bases short, with 6 bases between. The CDR3 totals 13 residues. Germline-derived CDR1 and CDR2 are MDHEN and SYDVKM.

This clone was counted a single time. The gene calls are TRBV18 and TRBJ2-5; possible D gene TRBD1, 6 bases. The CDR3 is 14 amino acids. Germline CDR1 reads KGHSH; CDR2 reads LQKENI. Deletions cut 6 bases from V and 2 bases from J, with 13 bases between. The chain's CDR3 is CASSPTGPQETQYF. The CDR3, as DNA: TGTGCCAGCTCCCCAACAGGGCCTCAAGAGACCCAGTACTTC.

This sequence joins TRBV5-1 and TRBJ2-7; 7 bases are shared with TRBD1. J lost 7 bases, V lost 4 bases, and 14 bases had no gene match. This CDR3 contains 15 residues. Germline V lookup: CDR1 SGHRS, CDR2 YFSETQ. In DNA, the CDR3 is TGCGCCAGCAGCCCGGATGACAGGGTTTTAGGAGAGCAGTACTTC. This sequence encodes CASSPDDRVLGEQYF.

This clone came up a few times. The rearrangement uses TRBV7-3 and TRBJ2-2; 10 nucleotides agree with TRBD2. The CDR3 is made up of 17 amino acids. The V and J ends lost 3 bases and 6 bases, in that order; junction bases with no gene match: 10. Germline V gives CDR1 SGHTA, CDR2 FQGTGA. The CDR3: CASSLSGRAQGSGELFF. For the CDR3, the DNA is TGTGCCAGCAGCTTGAGCGGGAGGGCCCAAGGATCCGGGGAGCTGTTTTTT.

The CDR3 nucleotides are TGCGCCAGCAGCTTGGGGTTCGGGTCCAGAACCTACAATGAGCAGTTCTTC. The encoded protein is CASSLGFGSRTYNEQFF. The V call is TRBV5-1, the J call TRBJ2-1; the D is unclear. Germline lookup yields CDR1 SGHRS and CDR2 YFSETQ. Trimming removed 0 bases at V and 2 bases at J, with 15 bases between. The CDR3 contains 17 residues.